This is a list of T cell receptor beta chains from one sample in a study of blood T cell repertoires in COVID-19. This table comes from immunoSEQ multiplex PCR, and its TCRdb copy is limited to in-frame clones, with some not included. The sample carries roughly 210,000 clones, more than 75% recorded once. Sequenced material: PBMCs or T cells enriched from blood (not recorded which). These receptors were collected from a man between 25 and 39 years old in a cohort exposed to, infected with or recovered from COVID-19 (not recorded which). The CDR3 runs from the conserved cysteine through the conserved F or W. D genes are given only for firm matches. Size is stated for part of the rows, as once, few or many counts, or as a class when the clone is expanded.

d_call j_call v_call clone_size cdr3_aa cdr3_nt
TRBD1 TRBJ1-6 TRBV28 - CASSLQGISPLHF TGTGCCAGCAGTCTACAGGGGATTTCACCCCTCCACTTT
TRBD2 TRBJ2-3 TRBV9 - CASSATSGSRITDTQYF TGTGCCAGCAGCGCGACTAGCGGGAGCCGGATCACAGATACGCAGTATTTT
- TRBJ1-1 TRBV4-2 - CASSQVGGAAFF TGTGCCAGCAGCCAAGTCGGAGGGGCGGCTTTCTTT
TRBD1 TRBJ2-7 TRBV7-2 - CASSVGQSTYEQYF TGTGCCAGCAGCGTGGGACAGTCAACCTACGAGCAGTACTTC
- TRBJ1-2 TRBV13 - CASSSPGGGYTF TGTGCCAGCAGCTCCCCGGGGGGCGGCTACACCTTC
- TRBJ1-5 TRBV28 - CASSFGFNQPQHF TGTGCCAGCAGTTTTGGCTTCAATCAGCCCCAGCATTTT
- TRBJ2-1 TRBV7-8 - CASSLGGWYNEQFF TGTGCCAGCAGCTTAGGGGGCTGGTACAATGAGCAGTTCTTC
- TRBJ1-2 TRBV7-2 - CASSLAFAGKRDGYTF TGTGCCAGCAGCTTAGCCTTTGCTGGCAAGAGGGATGGCTACACCTTC
- TRBJ1-3 TRBV7-3 - CASSRGGLSSGNTIYF TGTGCCAGCAGCCGGGGGGGCCTATCCTCTGGAAACACCATATATTTT
TRBD2 TRBJ2-7 TRBV28 - CASCWTSGAYEQYF TGTGCCAGCTGCTGGACTAGCGGAGCCTACGAGCAGTACTTC
TRBD2 TRBJ2-1 TRBV5-1 - CASSLSSSGLDEQFF TGCGCCAGCAGCTTGTCTTCTAGCGGATTGGATGAGCAGTTCTTC
- TRBJ1-1 TRBV1 - CTSDGGQDGPWTFF TGCACCAGCGACGGGGGACAGGACGGCCCATGGACTTTCTTT
- TRBJ2-7 TRBV28 - CASRSDIRGTDEQYF TGTGCCAGCAGATCTGACATTAGGGGAACGGACGAGCAGTACTTC
- TRBJ1-4 TRBV7-2 - CASGAGEYNEKLFF TGTGCCAGCGGGGCAGGCGAGTATAATGAAAAACTGTTTTTT
- TRBJ2-1 TRBV6-1 - CASSEPLEQFF TGTGCCAGCAGTGAACCCTTAGAGCAGTTCTTC
- TRBJ2-1 TRBV5-1 - CASSFSATGINEQFF TGCGCCAGCAGCTTCTCCGCCACAGGGATCAATGAGCAGTTCTTC
TRBD1 TRBJ1-6 TRBV27 - CASGLPPDRGSPLHF TGTGCCAGCGGTCTTCCCCCGGACAGGGGATCACCCCTCCACTTT
TRBD1 TRBJ2-5 TRBV9 - CASSSGTALRETQYF TGTGCCAGCAGCTCCGGGACAGCATTACGAGAGACCCAGTACTTC
- TRBJ2-3 TRBV4-1 - CASSRVVVGTDTQYF TGCGCCAGCAGTCGGGTTGTTGTCGGCACAGATACGCAGTATTTT
TRBD1 TRBJ1-1 TRBV2 once CASRFTQGARTEAFF TGTGCCAGCAGGTTCACACAGGGGGCGCGAACTGAAGCTTTCTTT
TRBD1 TRBJ1-5 TRBV29-1 - CSVGGQGSNQPQHF TGCAGCGTTGGGGGACAGGGGTCGAATCAGCCCCAGCATTTT
- TRBJ2-7 TRBV6-5 - CASSKNRGTPQEQYF TGTGCCAGCAGTAAAAACAGAGGGACACCTCAGGAGCAGTACTTC
- TRBJ2-2 TRBV25-1 - CASSEYREGELFF TGTGCCAGCAGTGAATATAGGGAGGGGGAGCTGTTTTTT
TRBD1 TRBJ1-2 TRBV15 - CATSRGQGGGYTF TGTGCCACCAGCAGAGGACAGGGAGGAGGCTACACCTTC
TRBD1 TRBJ1-2 TRBV27 - CASSYGTAYGYTF TGTGCCAGCAGTTACGGGACAGCCTATGGCTACACCTTC
TRBD1 TRBJ1-5 TRBV5-1 - CASSSGTGSSQPQHF TGCGCCAGCAGCTCCGGGACAGGGAGTTCTCAGCCCCAGCATTTT
TRBD2 TRBJ2-3 TRBV7-2 - CASSLIRLAGRVSDTQYF TGTGCCAGCAGCTTAATTCGGCTAGCGGGAAGAGTGTCGGATACGCAGTATTTT
TRBD1 TRBJ1-5 TRBV27 - CASSSPGQGNQPQHF TGTGCCAGCAGTTCGCCGGGACAGGGCAATCAGCCCCAGCATTTT
TRBD1 TRBJ1-1 TRBV9 few CASGRDRVNEAFF TGTGCCAGCGGCCGGGACAGGGTTAATGAAGCTTTCTTT
- TRBJ1-4 TRBV28 once CASSLRGGNEKLFF TGTGCCAGCAGTTTACGGGGAGGAAATGAAAAACTGTTTTTT
TRBD1 TRBJ1-1 TRBV6-5 - CASSRYRGKNTEAFF TGTGCCAGCAGTCGTTACAGGGGCAAGAACACTGAAGCTTTCTTT
TRBD2 TRBJ2-1 TRBV4-3 - CASSQDRGGNEQFF TGCGCCAGCAGCCAAGATCGGGGAGGGAATGAGCAGTTCTTC
- TRBJ1-5 TRBV4-1 - CASSQSSSNQPQHF TGCGCCAGCAGCCAATCTAGTAGCAATCAGCCCCAGCATTTT
TRBD2 TRBJ2-7 TRBV28 few CASKGLAGGREQYF TGTGCCAGCAAGGGCCTAGCGGGAGGCAGGGAGCAGTACTTC
TRBD2 TRBJ2-1 TRBV3-1/TRBV3-2 - CASSQESLLAGREQFF TGTGCCAGCAGCCAAGAATCTCTACTAGCGGGAAGGGAGCAGTTCTTC
- TRBJ1-4 TRBV28 - CASSPRSLREKLFF TGTGCCAGCAGTCCGCGGTCCTTGCGTGAAAAACTGTTTTTT
- TRBJ1-4 TRBV28 - CASSSQGLNEKLFF TGTGCCAGCAGTTCCCAGGGACTTAATGAAAAACTGTTTTTT